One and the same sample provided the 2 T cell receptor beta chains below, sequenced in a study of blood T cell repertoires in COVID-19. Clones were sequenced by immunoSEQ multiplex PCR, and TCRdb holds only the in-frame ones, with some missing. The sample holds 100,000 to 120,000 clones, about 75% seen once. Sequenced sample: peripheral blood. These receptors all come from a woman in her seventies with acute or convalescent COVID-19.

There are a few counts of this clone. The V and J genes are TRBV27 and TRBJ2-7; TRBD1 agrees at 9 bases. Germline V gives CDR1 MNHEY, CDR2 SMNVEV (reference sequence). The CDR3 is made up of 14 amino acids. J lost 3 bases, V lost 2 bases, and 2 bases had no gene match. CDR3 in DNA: TGTGCCAGCAGTTTAGGACAGGGGCACTACGAGCAGTACTTC. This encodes CASSLGQGHYEQYF.

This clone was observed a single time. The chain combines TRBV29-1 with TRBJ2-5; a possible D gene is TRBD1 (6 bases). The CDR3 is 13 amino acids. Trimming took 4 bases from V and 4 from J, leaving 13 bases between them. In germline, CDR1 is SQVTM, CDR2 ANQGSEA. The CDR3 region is CSVGQGQRETQYF. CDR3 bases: TGCAGCGTTGGGCAGGGGCAAAGAGAGACCCAGTACTTC.